The 32 T cell receptor beta chains below come from one sample, sequenced in a study of PD-L1 blockade in urothelial cancer. Time point defined: peripheral blood 6 weeks after treatment start. The table came from immunoSEQ multiplex PCR; TCRdb's copy has only in-frame clones and leaves some out. The sample has around 53,000 clones; approximately 86% are singletons. The input for sequencing was PBMCs, taken around atezolizumab (anti-PD-L1) treatment. The receptor set was obtained from a man in his fifties with urothelial cancer.

The rearrangement joins TRBV6-1 to TRBJ1-5; 8 positions match TRBD1. With 7 bases clipped from V and 9 bases from J, the junction kept 8 bases outside the gene matches. This CDR3 is 13 amino acids long. Germline assignment: CDR1 MNHNS and CDR2 SASEGT. This chain's CDR3 is CASTQTGVGPQHF. CDR3 bases: TGTGCCAGCACCCAGACAGGGGTGGGGCCCCAGCATTTT.

This clone was seen just once. V gene TRBV7-9 combines with J gene TRBJ2-5; D ambiguous. CDR3 size: 13 residues. Trimming took off 3 bases at V and 1 base at J, with 6 bases between the two ends. Germline V gene sequence: CDR1 SEHNR, CDR2 FQNEAQ (reference sequence). For the CDR3, the DNA is TGTGCCAGCAGCTTGGGCTTCCAAGAGACCCAGTACTTC. Encoded protein: CASSLGFQETQYF.

This clone was counted only a few times. The rearrangement links TRBV25-1 to TRBJ2-1; TRBD1 agrees at 7 bases. Germline assignment: CDR1 MGHDK and CDR2 SYGVNS. V shed 3 bases, J shed 5 bases, and the junction held 10 bases outside the gene matches. The CDR3 contains 16 residues. In DNA, the CDR3 is TGTGCCAGCAGTGATTCCGGGACAGTAAAACACAATGAGCAGTTCTTC. Its translation is CASSDSGTVKHNEQFF.

The V call is TRBV5-5, the J call TRBJ1-2, with 9 bases that match TRBD1. J was trimmed by 5 bases and V by 0 bases; bases with no gene match: 2. CDR1 is SGHKS and CDR2 is YYEKEE in the germline V gene (reference sequence). The CDR3 has 14 amino acids. This CDR3 is CASSLVTGGYGYTF. The CDR3 coding sequence is TGTGCCAGCAGCTTGGTGACAGGGGGGTATGGCTACACCTTC.

This CDR3 reads CASSPGGGLRTDTQYF. The CDR3 DNA reads as TGTGCCAGCAGCCCAGGCGGGGGGTTGAGGACAGATACGCAGTATTTT. The chain recombines TRBV28 with TRBJ2-3; TRBD2 matches 8 bases. After removal of 6 bases from V and 3 bases from J, the junction contained 11 bases not matched to a gene. Germline V gene sequence: CDR1 MDHEN, CDR2 SYDVKM. The CDR3 sequence is 16 residues long.

The chain combines TRBV19 with TRBJ2-1, with TRBD1 as a possible D gene (6 bases). V gave up 5 bases and J gave up 8 bases, with 19 bases separating them. Germline CDR1 reads LNHDA; CDR2 reads SQIVND (reference sequence). The CDR3 spans 15 residues. The CDR3 region has the DNA TGTGCCAGTAGTTCCGTAGGGGGTTATTCCGATGAGCAGTTCTTC. Its protein product is CASSSVGGYSDEQFF.

The rearrangement uses TRBV5-5 and TRBJ1-5, with 9 nucleotides matching TRBD1. V shed 1 base, J shed 6 bases, and the junction held 11 bases outside the gene matches. CDR1 and CDR2 from the germline V gene are SGHKS and YYEKEE (reference sequence). The CDR3 is 17 residues long. The CDR3 here is CASSLTGTGMKTQPQHF. CDR3 coding DNA: TGTGCCAGCAGCTTGACCGGGACAGGGATGAAGACTCAGCCCCAGCATTTT.

The chain couples TRBV7-2 to TRBJ2-5; 11 bases agree with TRBD2. V lost 3 bases to trimming and J lost 5 bases; unmatched junction nucleotides: 11. Germline CDR1 and CDR2: SGHTA and FQGNSA. This CDR3 spans 17 amino acids. CDR3 sequence (DNA): TGTGCCAGCAGCTTGCCGACTAGCGGGAATAAGAGGGAGACCCAGTACTTC. The encoded protein is CASSLPTSGNKRETQYF.

V and J are TRBV6-4 and TRBJ2-1; 7 bases match TRBD1. The CDR3 is made up of 12 amino acids. J gave up 6 bases and V 6 bases, and 2 bases lay outside the gene matches. Germline V gives CDR1 MRHNA, CDR2 SNTAGT. The CDR3 DNA is TGTGCCAGCAGAGGGACAGCCAATGAGCAGTTCTTC. Protein product: CASRGTANEQFF.

The rearrangement joins TRBV10-1 to TRBJ2-7, with D possibly TRBD2 on 5 matching bases. Germline assignment: CDR1 WNHNN and CDR2 SYGVQD (reference sequence). V lost 8 bases, J lost 0 bases, and 14 bases lay in between. The CDR3 is made up of 14 amino acids. CDR3 protein: CASPSGTHSYEQYF. In DNA form, the CDR3 reads TGCGCCAGCCCGAGCGGAACCCACTCCTACGAGCAGTACTTC.

DNA for the CDR3: TGCGCCAGCAGCCAAGGTTCCGGGGGATACAATGAGCAGTTCTTC. This gives the protein CASSQGSGGYNEQFF. The rearrangement joins TRBV4-3 to TRBJ2-1, with a possible D match to TRBD2 (6 bases). This CDR3 is 15 amino acids long. Germline lookup yields CDR1 LGHNA and CDR2 YSLEER. V dropped 1 base and J dropped 4 bases, with 11 bases sitting between them.

This sequence joins TRBV29-1 and TRBJ2-3, with TRBD2 identical over 7 bases. The CDR3 is made up of 14 amino acids. After removal of 2 bases from V and 1 base from J, the junction contained 3 bases not matched to a gene. Germline CDR1 is SQVTM and CDR2 is ANQGSEA. CDR3 loop: CSVEREGGTDTQYF. CDR3 bases: TGCAGCGTTGAAAGGGAGGGTGGCACAGATACGCAGTATTTT.

The genes are TRBV30 and TRBJ1-5; TRBD1 might be the D (5 bases). The ends were cut back, 3 bases at V and 2 bases at J, with 11 bases in the middle. This CDR3 has 14 amino acids. CDR1 GTSNPN and CDR2 SVGIG come from the germline V gene (reference sequence). The DNA of the CDR3 is TGTGCCTGGAGGGGGGACTCTCGCAATCAGCCCCAGCATTTT. Amino acid sequence: CAWRGDSRNQPQHF.

The chain is built from TRBV11-2 and TRBJ2-2, with D possibly TRBD1 on 6 matching bases. The CDR3 consists of 16 residues. Germline V CDR1 and CDR2: SGHAT, FQNNGV. V lost 0 bases and J 0 bases, leaving 8 bases between the germline ends. The CDR3 loop is CASSLDGGTNTGELFF. Here the CDR3 DNA reads TGTGCCAGCAGCTTAGATGGGGGCACGAACACCGGGGAGCTGTTTTTT.

V gene TRBV29-1 combines with J gene TRBJ2-3; 8 nucleotides line up with TRBD2. The CDR3 extends over 18 amino acids. V was pared by 1 base and J by 6 bases, with 18 bases of the junction left unmatched. Looked up from germline, CDR1 is SQVTM and CDR2 is ANQGSEA. CDR3: CSVEGARGGGAGDDTQYF. As DNA, the CDR3 is TGCAGCGTTGAAGGGGCCCGGGGGGGAGGAGCGGGGGATGATACGCAGTATTTT.

The chain carries TRBV5-5 and TRBJ2-2; 9 bases are shared with TRBD1. After removal of 3 bases from V and 6 bases from J, the junction contained 3 bases not matched to a gene. Germline V gene data show CDR1 as SGHKS and CDR2 as YYEKEE (reference sequence). The CDR3 contains 14 residues. CDR3 in DNA: TGTGCCAGCAGCTCCGGACAGGGGCCCGGGGAGCTGTTTTTT. Protein sequence: CASSSGQGPGELFF.

This chain links TRBV7-6 with TRBJ2-1; D is unresolved. Trimming removed 2 bases at V and 2 bases at J, with 7 bases between. CDR1 and CDR2 (germline): SGHVS, FNYEAQ. This CDR3 has 14 amino acids. The CDR3 DNA reads as TGTGCCAGCAGCTTATCCCCAGCCTACAATGAGCAGTTCTTC. Protein: CASSLSPAYNEQFF.

In its sample, this clone was seen a few times. This chain joins TRBV2 and TRBJ2-7, with 10 bases identical to TRBD2. J was trimmed by 6 bases and V by 3 bases; bases with no gene match: 8. The CDR3 runs 15 residues. Germline CDR1 is SNHLY and CDR2 is FYNNEI. The CDR3 nucleotides are TGTGCCAGCAGTGAGTCCCTAGCGGGAGTGGGCGAGCAGTACTTC. It encodes CASSESLAGVGEQYF.

This rearrangement joins TRBV27 to TRBJ1-6, with 10 bases matching TRBD1. With 7 bases clipped from V and 6 bases from J, the junction kept 3 bases outside the gene matches. The V gene's germline CDR1 is MNHEY and CDR2 SMNVEV (reference sequence). CDR3 size: 14 residues. The CDR3 region has the DNA TGTGCCAGCACCCGGACAGGGGGTAATTCACCCCTCCACTTT. It is translated as CASTRTGGNSPLHF.

This chain uses TRBV7-6 with TRBJ2-3; 12 bases fit TRBD2. With V trimmed by 2 bases and J by 6 bases, 3 bases remained unmatched. From germline, CDR1 is SGHVS and CDR2 FNYEAQ. The length of the CDR3 is 15 residues. CDR3 DNA sequence: TGTGCCAGCAGCTTAACTAGCGGGAGGACTGATACGCAGTATTTT. Translating gives CASSLTSGRTDTQYF.

The V and J genes are TRBV25-1 and TRBJ2-7; 11 positions agree with TRBD1. Germline V gene data show CDR1 as MGHDK and CDR2 as SYGVNS. V shed 2 bases and J 3 bases; nucleotides not matched to a gene: 3. CDR3 length: 15 amino acids. This CDR3 reads CASSEGQGAYYEQYF. CDR3 nucleotides: TGTGCCAGCAGTGAAGGACAGGGGGCTTACTACGAGCAGTACTTC.

The chain employs TRBV6-5 and TRBJ2-7, with a weak D call TRBD2 (6 bases). The CDR3 extends over 13 amino acids. In germline, CDR1 is MNHEY, CDR2 SVGAGI. Trimming left V 5 bases short and J 1 base short, with 9 bases between. The CDR3 DNA sequence: TGTGCCAGCAGTCCGCGGGGTTCCTACGAGCAGTACTTC. It yields the protein CASSPRGSYEQYF.

The chain recombines TRBV12-5 with TRBJ2-5; 7 bases agree with TRBD2. Trimming at V came to 1 base and at J to 1 base, leaving 3 bases not matched to a gene. The CDR3 extends over 15 amino acids. Germline CDR1 and CDR2: LGHNT and FRNRAP. CDR3 sequence reads: CASGLAGTTQETQYF. In DNA form, the CDR3 reads TGTGCTAGTGGTTTGGCCGGGACTACCCAAGAGACCCAGTACTTC.

The V gene is TRBV4-1, the J gene TRBJ1-5; D might be TRBD1 (6 bases). The ends were cut back, 4 bases at V and 2 bases at J, with 12 bases in the middle. Germline loops: CDR1 MGHRA, CDR2 YSYEKL. The CDR3 is 15 amino acids. The CDR3 sequence is CASSPVTGRNQPQHF. The DNA for the CDR3 is TGCGCCAGCAGCCCAGTGACAGGCCGCAATCAGCCCCAGCATTTT.

The gene calls are TRBV30 and TRBJ2-7; D gene ambiguous. CDR1 and CDR2 (germline): GTSNPN, SVGIG (reference sequence). CDR3 size: 11 residues. V lost 2 bases to trimming and J lost 5 bases, with 7 bases between them. The CDR3 is CAWSHSHEQYF. The CDR3 nucleotides read TGTGCCTGGAGTCATAGTCACGAGCAGTACTTC.

This clone came up a few times. The J gene is TRBJ1-6, the V gene TRBV11-2; tentatively, D is TRBD1 (6 bases). This CDR3 is 12 amino acids long. V was trimmed by 4 bases and J by 14 bases, leaving 12 bases between them. Looked up from germline, CDR1 is SGHAT and CDR2 is FQNNGV. The CDR3 region is CASSSGQRALHF. The CDR3 nucleotides read TGTGCCAGCAGCTCCGGACAGAGGGCCCTCCACTTT.

The chain employs TRBV19 and TRBJ2-1, with 7 positions matching TRBD1. This CDR3 is 17 amino acids long. In germline, CDR1 is LNHDA, CDR2 SQIVND (reference sequence). With 0 bases clipped from V and 8 bases from J, the junction kept 13 bases outside the gene matches. CDR3 sequence reads: CASSIESLTGFSDEQFF. In DNA form, the CDR3 reads TGTGCCAGTAGTATAGAGTCTTTGACAGGGTTTTCTGATGAGCAGTTCTTC. The whole variable domain, remainder taken from reference TRBV19 and TRBJ2-1, is DGGITQSPKYLFRKEGQNVTLSCEQNLNHDAMYWYRQDPGQGLRLIYYSQIVNDFQKGDIAEGYSVSREKKESFPLTVTSAQKNPTAFYLCASSIESLTGFSDEQFFGPGTRLTVL.

The V gene is TRBV11-2, the J gene TRBJ1-1; possibly TRBD1 for D (6 bases). Per germline, CDR1 SGHAT and CDR2 FQNNGV. CDR3 length: 15 residues. Trimming took 5 bases from V and 0 from J, leaving 13 bases between them. Here the CDR3 DNA reads TGTGCCAGCAGCCCGGACAGCCGATTGAACACTGAAGCTTTCTTT. It encodes CASSPDSRLNTEAFF.

The chain carries TRBV6-5 and TRBJ1-5; possible D gene TRBD1, 6 bases. The germline V gene has CDR1 MNHEY and CDR2 SVGAGI. CDR3 size: 15 residues. V was cut by 4 bases and J by 3 bases, with 13 bases left in between. The CDR3 sequence is CASSSQGIYNQPQHF. The CDR3 DNA is TGTGCCAGCAGTTCTCAGGGGATTTACAATCAGCCCCAGCATTTT.

The J gene is TRBJ1-6, the V gene TRBV25-1; D not resolved. This CDR3 comprises 14 residues. The germline V and J ends were trimmed by 5 bases and 10 bases, with 15 bases remaining between them. Germline V gene data show CDR1 as MGHDK and CDR2 as SYGVNS. This CDR3 is CASSWTGLGSPLHF. CDR3 nucleotide sequence: TGTGCCAGCAGTTGGACGGGGTTGGGATCACCCCTCCACTTT.

The chain joins TRBV19 to TRBJ1-5; 9 nucleotides align to TRBD1. V was clipped by 10 bases and J by 4 bases; unmatched bases: 5. This CDR3 spans 13 amino acids. CDR1 is LNHDA, CDR2 SQIVND, per germline (reference sequence). CDR3 nucleotides: TGTGCCACAATCGGGACAGGGAATCAGCCCCAGCATTTT. Protein sequence: CATIGTGNQPQHF.

The chain is built from TRBV19 and TRBJ2-5; TRBD2 matches 13 bases. Germline V gene sequence: CDR1 LNHDA, CDR2 SQIVND (reference sequence). This CDR3 is built from 16 residues. V lost 5 bases to trimming and J lost 2 bases; unmatched junction nucleotides: 5. The CDR3 here is CASSPRTSGGQETQYF. CDR3 nucleotide sequence: TGTGCCAGTAGTCCCAGGACTAGCGGGGGTCAAGAGACCCAGTACTTC.